This TCR beta chain was sequenced for a study of blood T cell repertoires in COVID-19. Study in general: There were acute and convalescent COVID-19 samples, and they came from the United States, Italy and Spain.

In the source study's methods: Using reference gene primer amplification, nucleated cell counts were estimated. Here immunoSEQ multiplex PCR was the method, and the copy in TCRdb shows in-frame clones only, minus some. The V and J calls and the clone size are those of that table, but D and trimming were determined from the DNA. The data contain about 360,000 clones, around 87% of them singletons. Sequencing was performed on peripheral blood. The source is a human donor in a cohort sampled during active COVID-19.

CDR3 sequence: CAWSMGGVGEKLFF. CDR3 nucleotides: TGTGCCTGGAGCATGGGGGGGGTGGGCGAAAAACTGTTTTTT. V gene TRBV30 combines with J gene TRBJ1-4; D perhaps matches TRBD1 (5 bases). Germline CDR1 GTSNPN, CDR2 SVGIG (reference sequence). V dropped 3 bases and J dropped 8 bases, with 16 bases sitting between them. CDR3 length: 14 amino acids.